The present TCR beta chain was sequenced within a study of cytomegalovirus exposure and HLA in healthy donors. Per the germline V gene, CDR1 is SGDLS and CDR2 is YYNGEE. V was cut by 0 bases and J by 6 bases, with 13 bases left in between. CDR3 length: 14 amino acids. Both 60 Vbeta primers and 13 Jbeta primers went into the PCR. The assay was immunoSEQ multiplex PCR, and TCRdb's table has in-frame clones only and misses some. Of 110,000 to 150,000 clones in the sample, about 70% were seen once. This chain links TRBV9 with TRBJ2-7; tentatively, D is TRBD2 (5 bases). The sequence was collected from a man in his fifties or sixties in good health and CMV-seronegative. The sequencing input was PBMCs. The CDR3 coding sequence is TGTGCCAGCAGCGTAGGGAGGATGGTCGGCGAGCAGTACTTC. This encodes CASSVGRMVGEQYF.